The 27 T cell receptor beta chains reported below all come from one sample, sequenced in a study of blood T cell repertoires in COVID-19. Assay used: immunoSEQ multiplex PCR; TCRdb lists only in-frame clones, some missing. The table has 50,000 to 65,000 clones, more than 70% seen once; the top ten hold about 16%. Sequencing was carried out using peripheral blood. The receptors come from a human donor in a cohort sampled during active COVID-19.

This rearrangement joins TRBV7-2 to TRBJ2-7; possible D gene TRBD2, 6 bases. Trimming removed 2 bases from V and 10 bases from J, with 18 bases in between. The CDR3 loop spans 14 amino acids. The germline V gene encodes CDR1 SGHTA and CDR2 FQGNSA. CDR3 sequence reads: CASSLPAAGATQYF. DNA for the CDR3: TGTGCCAGCAGCTTACCCGCAGCGGGCGCAACTCAGTACTTC.

On this clone itself: One junction end disagrees with the germline gene, perhaps due to a read error. The CDR3 bases are TGTGCCAGCAGTGTAGGAGCGGGAATAAACACAGATACGCAGTATTTT. It is translated as CASSVGAGINTDTQYF. This sequence joins TRBV9 and TRBJ2-3; 7 bases are a match to TRBD2. Germline V lookup: CDR1 SGDLS, CDR2 YYNGEE. This CDR3 has 16 amino acids.

The V call is TRBV7-8, the J call TRBJ1-5; D is perhaps TRBD1 (6 bases). The V end lost 4 bases, the J end lost 0 bases, and 10 bases lay between the germline ends. Germline V gene lookup returns CDR1 SGHVS and CDR2 FQNEAQ. The CDR3 runs to 15 residues. The DNA of the CDR3 is TGTGCCAGCAGCTCCGGACAGAATAGCAATCAGCCCCAGCATTTT. It is translated as CASSSGQNSNQPQHF.

The chain is built from TRBV5-1 and TRBJ2-2, with 10 bases identical to TRBD2. Germline CDR1 and CDR2: SGHRS and YFSETQ. The ends lost 3 bases at V and 5 bases at J; junction bases unmatched: 7. The CDR3 extends over 16 amino acids. The DNA for the CDR3 is TGCGCCAGCAGCTGGGCGGCTAGCGGGGGTACCGGGGAGCTGTTTTTT. Its protein product is CASSWAASGGTGELFF.

This clone has just a few counts. This chain joins TRBV28 and TRBJ1-6; TRBD1 is a possible D gene (6 bases). The CDR3 is 14 residues long. Germline V lookup: CDR1 MDHEN, CDR2 SYDVKM. V shed 2 bases and J shed 9 bases, with 11 bases lying between them. The CDR3 region is CASSLGQYGSPLHF. For the CDR3, the DNA is TGTGCCAGCAGTTTAGGACAGTACGGTTCACCCCTCCACTTT.

This chain uses TRBV7-2 with TRBJ1-1, with 8 bases matching TRBD1. CDR3 length: 14 amino acids. Looked up from germline, CDR1 is SGHTA and CDR2 is FQGNSA. J was trimmed by 0 bases and V by 6 bases; bases with no gene match: 3. The CDR3 loop reads CASRYRGMNTEAFF. As DNA, the CDR3 is TGTGCCAGCAGGTACAGGGGGATGAACACTGAAGCTTTCTTT.

This chain joins TRBV5-1 and TRBJ1-2; 10 bases are a match to TRBD1. After removal of 4 bases from V and 7 bases from J, the junction contained 4 bases not matched to a gene. From germline, CDR1 is SGHRS and CDR2 YFSETQ. The CDR3 covers 13 residues. In nucleotides, the CDR3 is TGCGCCAGCAGCCGCGGACAGGGGGTTGGCTACACCTTC. The encoded protein is CASSRGQGVGYTF.

The chain has TRBV27 and TRBJ1-2; no reliable D call. V lost 5 bases and J 4 bases, leaving 14 bases between the germline ends. The CDR3 length is 14 residues. Germline V gene lookup returns CDR1 MNHEY and CDR2 SMNVEV (reference sequence). The CDR3 sequence: CASSERVNTYGYTF. CDR3 nucleotides: TGTGCCAGCAGTGAACGGGTAAACACCTATGGCTACACCTTC.

This chain uses TRBV18 with TRBJ1-5, with no clear D. CDR3 length: 15 residues. Per germline, CDR1 KGHSH and CDR2 LQKENI. V was pared by 1 base and J by 3 bases, with 10 bases between. CDR3 sequence (DNA): TGTGCCAGCTCACCACTAGCAGACCCCAATCAGCCCCAGCATTTT. Translating gives CASSPLADPNQPQHF.

This rearrangement joins TRBV19 to TRBJ2-2; D is unclear. With 7 bases removed from V and 7 bases from J, the gap between germline ends came to 22 bases. CDR1 LNHDA and CDR2 SQIVND come from the germline V gene (reference sequence). This CDR3 is 16 amino acids long. CDR3 loop: CASTPSPGWAGGELFF. The CDR3 region has the DNA TGTGCCAGTACTCCTTCCCCAGGCTGGGCAGGCGGGGAGCTGTTTTTT. Complete variable domain (other parts from reference TRBV19 and TRBJ2-2): DGGITQSPKYLFRKEGQNVTLSCEQNLNHDAMYWYRQDPGQGLRLIYYSQIVNDFQKGDIAEGYSVSREKKESFPLTVTSAQKNPTAFYLCASTPSPGWAGGELFFGEGSRLTVL.

This clone has more than one count but fewer than ten. The chain employs TRBV7-9 and TRBJ2-7, with D possibly being TRBD2 (5 bases). CDR1 is SEHNR and CDR2 is FQNEAQ in the germline V gene (reference sequence). Deletions cut 2 bases from V and 3 bases from J, with 17 bases between. CDR3 length: 16 amino acids. CDR3: CASSLPSGSADYEQYF. In DNA form, the CDR3 reads TGTGCCAGCAGCTTACCCAGTGGTAGCGCTGACTACGAGCAGTACTTC.

The chain carries TRBV18 and TRBJ2-7; TRBD1 might be the D (6 bases). Per germline, CDR1 KGHSH and CDR2 LQKENI. The CDR3 sequence is 13 residues long. V lost 6 bases to trimming and J lost 0 bases, with 9 bases between them. CDR3 DNA: TGTGCCAGCTCGGGGGCTAGCTCCTACGAGCAGTACTTC. Protein: CASSGASSYEQYF.

V and J are TRBV5-4 and TRBJ2-5, with D possibly matching TRBD1 (5 bases). V lost 4 bases, J lost 2 bases, and 12 bases lay in between. The length of the CDR3 is 14 residues. Germline loops: CDR1 SGHNT, CDR2 YYREEE (reference sequence). This CDR3 reads CASSRRTLQETQYF. CDR3 nucleotides: TGTGCCAGCAGCCGGCGGACACTTCAAGAGACCCAGTACTTC.

This chain uses TRBV30 with TRBJ1-3; D gene ambiguous. V lost 3 bases and J lost 10, with 16 bases in between. The CDR3 has 13 amino acids. Germline values: CDR1 GTSNPN, CDR2 SVGIG (reference sequence). CDR3 DNA: TGTGCCTGGAGGAACCCGGGGAGAGGAACCATATATTTT. Its protein is CAWRNPGRGTIYF.

This rearrangement joins TRBV6-5 to TRBJ2-7; 7 positions agree with TRBD1. The CDR3 spans 14 residues. The germline gives CDR1 MNHEY, CDR2 SVGAGI. Trimming took 3 bases from V and 6 from J; bases not matched to a gene: 8. CDR3 bases: TGTGCCAGCAGTTATAGCCAGGGGGTGTCCGAGCAGTACTTC. Its protein is CASSYSQGVSEQYF.

The chain uses TRBV7-6 and TRBJ2-1; perhaps TRBD2 as D (5 bases). V lost 8 bases and J lost 6, with 14 bases in between. This CDR3 has 13 amino acids. Germline values: CDR1 SGHVS, CDR2 FNYEAQ. The CDR3: CASGGGSVNEQFF. In DNA form, the CDR3 reads TGTGCCAGCGGTGGAGGAAGTGTCAATGAGCAGTTCTTC.

V is TRBV28 and J is TRBJ2-4; perhaps TRBD1 as D (6 bases). Per the germline V gene, CDR1 is MDHEN and CDR2 is SYDVKM. V was shortened by 5 bases and J by 0 bases, with 8 bases between the two germline ends. This CDR3 has 14 amino acids. The chain's CDR3 is CASSTGSAKNIQYF. The CDR3 nucleotides are TGTGCCAGCAGTACAGGGTCAGCCAAAAACATTCAGTACTTC.

This clone was recorded only once. The rearrangement uses TRBV27 and TRBJ2-3, with 7 positions matching TRBD2. The CDR3 runs to 14 residues. The ends lost 6 bases at V and 1 base at J; junction bases unmatched: 4. From germline, CDR1 is MNHEY and CDR2 SMNVEV (reference sequence). This CDR3 is CASRGSGGTDTQYF. The CDR3 nucleotides read TGTGCCAGCAGGGGAAGCGGGGGCACAGATACGCAGTATTTT.

The chain joins TRBV11-2 to TRBJ1-3; a weak D match, TRBD1 (5 bases). The CDR3 runs 15 residues. Per the germline V gene, CDR1 is SGHAT and CDR2 is FQNNGV. V lost 7 bases to trimming and J lost 4 bases, with 17 bases between them. The CDR3, as DNA: TGTGCCAGCACCTTGAGGAGGGGCTCCGGAAACACCATATATTTT. As protein: CASTLRRGSGNTIYF. The complete variable domain, with remaining parts taken from reference TRBV11-2 and TRBJ1-3, reads EAGVAQSPRYKIIEKRQSVAFWCNPISGHATLYWYQQILGQGPKLLIQFQNNGVVDDSQLPKDRFSAERLKGVDSTLKIQPAKLEDSAVYLCASTLRRGSGNTIYFGEGSWLTVV.

The chain recombines TRBV6-5 with TRBJ1-2; D not certain. Deletions cut 5 bases from V and 3 bases from J, with 16 bases between. The CDR3 is 15 amino acids. Germline V CDR1 and CDR2: MNHEY, SVGAGI. The CDR3 DNA reads as TGTGCCAGCAGTCCAACCTCGTGGAGCGACTATGGCTACACCTTC. As protein: CASSPTSWSDYGYTF.

The chain links TRBV12-3 or TRBV12-4 to TRBJ2-2; 9 bases line up with TRBD2. This CDR3 region has 13 residues. With V trimmed by 6 bases and J by 6 bases, 2 bases remained unmatched. CDR3 protein: CASREREAGELFF. Written as DNA, the CDR3 is TGTGCCAGCAGAGAGCGGGAGGCCGGGGAGCTGTTTTTT.

This clone showed up just once. The chain recombines TRBV7-6 with TRBJ1-2; no definite D call. Germline V gene data show CDR1 as SGHVS and CDR2 as FNYEAQ. The CDR3 length is 14 residues. Trimming pared 1 base from V and 3 bases from J, leaving 9 bases between. CDR3 residues: CASSLGGSDYGYTF. The CDR3 DNA sequence: TGTGCCAGCAGCTTAGGTGGCAGCGACTATGGCTACACCTTC.

CDR3 in amino acids: CASSGSLEKLFF. CDR3 nucleotides: TGTGCCAGCTCAGGGTCGCTCGAAAAACTGTTTTTT. The V and J genes are TRBV2 and TRBJ1-4; TRBD1 might be the D (5 bases). Trimming shortened V by 8 bases and J by 8 bases, and 12 bases separated the two germline ends. The CDR3 is made up of 12 amino acids. CDR1 is SNHLY and CDR2 is FYNNEI in the germline V gene.

V gene TRBV10-3 combines with J gene TRBJ1-1, with D unclear. There are 13 residues in the CDR3. Germline-derived CDR1 and CDR2 are ENHRY and SYGVKD. The V gene lost 6 bases and the J gene lost 0 bases, with 8 bases spanning the gap. CDR3 amino acids: CAIRTGMNTEAFF. CDR3 DNA: TGTGCCATCAGGACCGGGATGAACACTGAAGCTTTCTTT.

This clone appeared a few times. The genes are TRBV19 and TRBJ2-3; D might be TRBD2 (5 bases). The V gene lost 1 base and the J gene lost 9 bases, with 14 bases spanning the gap. The CDR3 extends over 14 amino acids. CDR1 is LNHDA and CDR2 is SQIVND in the germline V gene (reference sequence). CDR3 nucleotides: TGTGCCAGTAGTATAGGGAGGCCGGCCCGCACGCAGTATTTT. Protein product: CASSIGRPARTQYF.

The chain couples TRBV2 to TRBJ2-3; 7 nucleotides match TRBD1. The trim removed 7 bases at V and 3 bases at J, leaving 7 bases unmatched. The CDR3 covers 14 residues. Germline assignment: CDR1 SNHLY and CDR2 FYNNEI. CDR3 in DNA: TGTGCCAGCACGGTGGGACAGTCAACAGATACGCAGTATTTT. As protein: CASTVGQSTDTQYF.

The chain combines TRBV7-2 with TRBJ2-5, with 8 positions matching TRBD2. This CDR3 spans 15 amino acids. In germline, CDR1 is SGHTA, CDR2 FQGNSA. Losses at the gene ends were 4 bases for V and 3 bases for J; bases not matched to a gene: 7. Here the CDR3 reads CASSYQLAAKETQYF. CDR3 bases: TGTGCCAGCAGCTACCAACTAGCGGCTAAAGAGACCCAGTACTTC.